This T cell receptor beta chain was retrieved from a study of cytomegalovirus exposure and HLA in healthy donors. TCRdb's copy holds only in-frame clones and misses some; the assay was immunoSEQ multiplex PCR. Of about 180,000 clones detected, less than 85% appear once; the ten largest clones hold roughly 15%. Points on this clone: Its target is unknown.

There are 12 residues in the CDR3. V lost 4 bases and J 5 bases, leaving 10 bases between the germline ends. Germline loops: CDR1 SGHDT, CDR2 YYEEEE. General study points: One later analysis, an examination of the roughly 130 validation repertoires, found that first-cohort TCR clusters tended to co-occur in them.

The origin of this receptor is a young man in good health and CMV-seropositive. Sequenced: PBMCs. The rearrangement links TRBV5-6 to TRBJ2-7; weak D call: TRBD1 (6 bases). CDR3 loop: CASSLYRDEQYF. CDR3 nucleotide sequence: TGTGCCAGCAGCCTTTACAGGGACGAGCAGTACTTC.